This note documents a single T cell receptor (beta chain) sequence. Its antigen remains undetermined. Nothing much larger sits one base from this clone, and base qualities are not available. This specimen comes from a study of cytomegalovirus exposure and HLA in healthy donors (TCRdb year 2017). At the level of the whole study: An earlier analysis of some 600 of the donors reported 250 to 350 Gb of sequence data and 100 million to 120 million unique TCR beta sequences obtained from 180 million or so T cells. Using immunosequencing, the study profiled T cell repertoires from fewer than 700 subjects and related those repertoires to cytomegalovirus serostatus. The study combined high-throughput TCR immunosequencing, statistical association of individual TCRs with disease status, and machine learning to predict cytomegalovirus infection status. Typing coverage differed by locus: A, B, C, DRB1 and DQB1 were typed in about 629-640 donors, DQA1 in roughly 510, DPA1 in 600 to 610, and DPB1 in about 450. Every repertoire in the discovery cohort had been generated on one and the same sequencing platform. A later analysis re-analyzed previously published TCR beta repertoires from 660 or so donors and added high-resolution HLA genotyping to study TCR occurrence patterns. A later genetic analysis took genome-wide SNP genotypes for 398 of the 666 donors and used that subset as a discovery cohort. A separate validation cohort of roughly 120 different subjects was used in addition to the roughly 670-subject first cohort. To decide whether each TCR beta V gene segment behaved as functional or pseudogenic, an earlier analysis of some 600 of the donors relied on high-throughput TCR beta sequencing. On average, around 200,000 unique TCR beta nucleotide sequences were sequenced per donor among 398 genotyped donors of the cohort, with roughly 18% of those sequences being non-productive. Five DR-DQ haplotypes were handled as single units for association and clustering because linkage in the cohort was strong. Donor age, sex, ethnicity and CMV serostatus were compiled together with the repertoire data. The genetic ancestry cluster associated with self-reported Caucasian donors included 81% of the roughly 400 genotyped donors. HLA typing covered class I and class II loci at four-digit resolution. Approximately 310 gigabases of sequencing data and tens of millions of unique TCR sequences were included in an early release covering around 600 HLA-typed donors. Rather than using new phenotypic data, the later analysis identified candidate immune exposures from TCR beta sequences and from how often those sequences occurred across donors. The study was designed to test whether signatures of past pathogen exposure could be identified by cataloging public T cell receptors. The investigation overall reported the following: Cytomegalovirus status was reported to be diagnosed by the classifier with high specificity and sensitivity in both the original and validation cohorts. Presence/absence analyses assumed roughly uniform sequencing depth across donors, an assumption that may not hold. In a later analysis, HLA-associated TCR beta chains showed more clonal expansion and lower generation probabilities than non-associated chains that were equally common. When HLA alleles, especially DR and DQ, strongly co-occurred, attributing TCR associations to individual alleles was difficult. An earlier analysis of 450 to 750 of the donors showed that most TCR beta V segments appeared in productive rearrangements either about 87% or about 30% of the time, which broadly matched IMGT annotations. A further reported finding was that TCR beta sequences accurately predicted the HLA-A and HLA-B alleles for most subjects in the first cohort. Compared with the approximately 670-donor mean, donors in an Asian-associated ancestry cluster had fewer N-insertions in productive TCRs, according to a later genetic analysis. This cohort had only TCR beta chains sequenced, and the lack of alpha or paired-chain data limited which features could be detected. The 87-base-pair reads could not distinguish some IMGT-functional V segments, including TRBV6-2 and TRBV6-3, so those segments were excluded. In a later genetic analysis, a missense DCLRE1C variant was associated with V-gene and J-gene trimming of TCR beta chains, and the association was replicated in an independent cohort. In vitro tests confirmed that a few of the cytomegalovirus-associated TCR beta chains recognize cytomegalovirus antigens. Most CMV-associated TCR beta chains appeared to be HLA-restricted in a later analysis, and the HLA associations seemed to be driven largely by CMV exposure. Specific HLA alleles were associated with 15,000 to 20,000 TCR beta sequences at a false discovery rate of 0.05 in a later analysis. Because HLA typing was unavailable for some donors at each locus, only the typed subset was used in association tests. The only immune exposure information available for the cohort was CMV serostatus. In the study, around 160 TCR beta chains were listed as associated with cytomegalovirus. A later analysis reported that several top co-occurrence clusters appeared linked to parvovirus B19, influenza, CMV and Epstein-Barr virus. The earlier analysis of 587 of the donors excluded around 17 rarely observed V segments, including chromosome 9 orphons, because counts were too low. According to the authors, the approach could potentially be generalized to other disease states and immunological phenotypes. According to a later analysis, TCR association rates differed among HLA loci, with DRB1 alleles showing the most associated TCRs and HLA-C alleles showing the fewest. Linkage disequilibrium might explain the correlated functional status among segregating V segments, but an unknown experimental factor could not be ruled out. While some public TCRs were present in many individuals, most TCR sequences turned up only very rarely across donors. The sequencing pipeline was judged likely to have produced a cluster of highly shared sequence variants as a technical artifact.

Library creation used the immunoSEQ multiplex PCR assay. The multiplex PCR relied on a mix of 60 forward primers for TCR Vbeta segments and 13 reverse primers for TCR Jbeta segments. A multiplex PCR assay on genomic DNA amplified the CDR3 region of rearranged TCR beta genes. The amplified TCR beta libraries were sequenced on the Illumina HiSeq System as 87-base-pair reads. The original pipeline was this. Across the roughly 700 repertoires, a later analysis counted approximately 83 million unique TCR beta chains, roughly 11 million of which were shared by at least two donors. A nearest-neighbor algorithm error-corrected the raw reads and collapsed the reads into unique sequences, merging closely related sequences to remove PCR and sequencing errors. To assign V, D and J gene segments, CDR3 sequences were aligned to IMGT reference sequences. For a sequence to be retained, at least a six-nucleotide match to both a V gene segment and a J gene segment was required. Rearrangements were classified as productive when the CDR3 lacked stop codons and remained in frame with V and J, and all other rearrangements were classified as non-productive. Following IMGT convention, CDR3 was defined as the stretch from the second conserved V-encoded cysteine to the conserved J-encoded phenylalanine. The earlier analysis of about 560 of the donors excluded any sequence lacking an unambiguous match to a single V gene segment. An earlier analysis of almost 600 of the donors classified V segments as functional when productive rearrangements were above 56.7% and as segregating when the standard deviation between donors was above 5%. A statistical classification framework was developed to diagnose cytomegalovirus status using the catalog of TCR beta chain sequences. In a later analysis, TCR nucleotide sequences were compared against IMGT/GENE-DB human TR gene sequences so that V and J genes could be assigned. Using the TCRdist pipeline, a later analysis assigned CDR3 sequences along with most-parsimonious VDJ recombination scenarios. In a later analysis, each TCR beta chain was defined by its CDR3 amino acid sequence together with its V-gene family, and reads without a unique V-gene family were excluded. A later analysis removed 592 highly shared, low-generation-probability nucleotide sequences to deal with suspected cross-contamination and a sequencing artifact. In a later analysis, a clonal expansion index for each public chain was calculated from normalized within-repertoire ranks of inferred template counts. In a later analysis, generation probabilities were computed with a VDJ recombination model fitted to out-of-frame rearrangements, and the resulting probabilities were checked against IGoR. In a later analysis, TCR-TCR, TCR-HLA and TCR-CMV co-occurrence was scored with hypergeometric tests, and a repertoire-size bias correction was applied to TCR pairs. A later analysis estimated false discovery rates by permuting HLA or CMV assignments 20 times. A later analysis grouped co-occurring TCRs with DBSCAN, adding TCRdist sequence similarity when clustering within HLA-allele-positive subsets. Repertoires with fewer than 30,000 or more than 120,000 public chains were left out of co-occurrence clustering, as were four to six repertoires with anomalous nucleotide sharing. The source is immuneACCESS, and TCRdb retained only in-frame sequences with V and J called. Part of the clones is not carried over; for the studies checked, unresolved V genes explain less than half of this, and the remainder is unexplained. V, J and clone size were drawn from that table, and D and trimming were deduced from the DNA. The sample table shows about 92,000 clones, and roughly 80% are seen once. Under 8% of the sample is held by the ten biggest clonotypes.

In total, approximately 700 healthy bone marrow donors made up the cohort. All cohort members were sampled while nominally healthy, although unrecorded immune exposures were likely present. The donor tested CMV seropositive, placing the donor among the 310 or so seropositive members of the cohort. Each donor provided a peripheral blood sample, and peripheral blood mononuclear cells were used for TCR beta sequencing. The Qiagen DNeasy Blood Extraction Kit was used to extract genomic DNA from the blood cell samples. The CDR3 runs 12 amino acids, cysteine and phenylalanine included. The retained sequence is limited to the CDR3, 36 bases, with the frame set at the first base. V is reduced by 7 bases and J by 7 bases, leaving a spacing of 11 bases between them. CDR1 SNHLY and CDR2 FYNNEI were looked up in the germline V gene.

This receptor was identified in a man in his forties or fifties in good health and CMV-seropositive. Input material: PBMCs. This chain joins TRBV2 to TRBJ2-1; the D gene is possibly TRBD2, with 6 bases matching. The CDR3: CASISGVNEQFF. In nucleotides, the sequence is TGTGCCAGCATCTCGGGGGTGAATGAGCAGTTCTTC. Reference TRBV2 and TRBJ2-1 proteins supply the regions before and after the CDR3; the full variable domain is: EPEVTQTPSHQVTQMGQEVILRCVPISNHLYFYWYRQILGQKVEFLVSFYNNEISEKSEIFDDQFSVERPDGSNFTLKIRSTKLEDSAMYFCASISGVNEQFFGPGTRLTVL.